The 9 T cell receptor beta chains below all came from one sample that was sequenced in a study of patients and donors after allogeneic stem cell transplantation. TCRdb reanalysed the RT-PCR reads using MiXCR and keeps one entry per CDR3 protein. The repertoire holds hundreds of thousands of distinct CDR3 sequences, with approximately 16% as singletons. The material sequenced was blood, either unsorted or a sorted T cell fraction (not recorded which). These receptors all come from a human donor who was either an allogeneic HSCT recipient or a stem cell or donor lymphocyte infusion donor (not recorded which). It is not recorded whose cells these are; they may come from a transplant donor.

This clonotype has ten or more counts. This CDR3 reads CASSQERASNQPQHF. The CDR3 DNA reads TGCGCCAGCAGCCAAGAACGGGCCAGCAATCAGCCCCAGCATTTT. The chain joins TRBV4-3 to TRBJ1-5; D not resolved. V gave up 0 bases and J gave up 1 base, with 7 bases separating them. This CDR3 comprises 15 residues. Germline V gives CDR1 LGHNA, CDR2 YSLEER.

The table lists this clonotype with a few counts. This chain links TRBV20-1 with TRBJ2-2; D is ambiguous. Germline-derived CDR1 and CDR2 are DFQATT and SNEGSKA (reference sequence). This CDR3 has 14 residues. Between the trimmed V and J ends, which lost 0 bases and 0 bases, there was a span of 5 bases. CDR3 sequence: CSAREAANTGELFF. DNA for the CDR3: TGCAGTGCTAGAGAGGCGGCGAACACCGGGGAGCTGTTTTTT.

In its sample, this clonotype was seen a few times. In nucleotides, the CDR3 is TGCGCCAGCAGCTTACCCCAGACTAGCGGGGGCACAGATACGCAGTATTTT. Amino acid sequence: CASSLPQTSGGTDTQYF. This chain uses TRBV5-1 with TRBJ2-3, with 11 bases fitting TRBD2. V dropped 2 bases and J dropped 1; count of bases not matched to a gene: 6. Germline V gives CDR1 SGHRS, CDR2 YFSETQ. This CDR3 has 17 amino acids.

This clonotype has ten or more counts. This rearrangement joins TRBV10-3 to TRBJ2-7, with D tentatively TRBD2 (6 bases). CDR1 and CDR2 (germline): ENHRY, SYGVKD. The CDR3 covers 14 residues. The ends were cut back, 2 bases at V and 3 bases at J, with 11 bases in the middle. The CDR3 DNA follows: TGTGCCATCAGTGAGCCTGCCGGGGGCTACGAGCAGTACTTC. Protein product: CAISEPAGGYEQYF.

This clonotype was seen a handful of times. The chain couples TRBV10-3 to TRBJ2-1, with TRBD2 matching over 10 bases. This CDR3 is 16 amino acids long. Looked up from germline, CDR1 is ENHRY and CDR2 is SYGVKD. V shed 6 bases, J shed 8 bases, and the junction held 13 bases outside the gene matches. CDR3 region: CAISDWPAGGSHEQFF. As DNA, the CDR3 is TGTGCCATCAGCGACTGGCCAGCGGGAGGGTCGCATGAGCAGTTCTTC.

This clonotype appeared a single time. The chain has TRBV19 and TRBJ1-5; maybe TRBD1 (6 bases). The CDR3 is 14 amino acids. Germline V gene sequence: CDR1 LNHDA, CDR2 SQIVND (reference sequence). The V end was cut by 3 bases, the J end by 7 bases, with 13 bases between. The DNA for the CDR3 is TGTGCCAGTAGTATTTTTGGCGGGGGCCAGCCCCAGCATTTT. Translated, it gives CASSIFGGGQPQHF.

This clonotype turned up a few times. V and J are TRBV3-1 and TRBJ2-7; possible D gene TRBD1, 5 bases. The V end lost 4 bases, the J end lost 2 bases, and 9 bases lay between the germline ends. The CDR3 sequence is 13 residues long. The germline V gene encodes CDR1 LGHDT and CDR2 YNNKEL (reference sequence). The CDR3 loop reads CASSRQFPYEQYF. The CDR3 DNA follows: TGTGCCAGCAGCCGACAGTTTCCCTACGAGCAGTACTTC.

The genes are TRBV7-3 and TRBJ2-5; D might be TRBD1 or TRBD2, each matching 5 bases. The CDR3 sequence is 16 residues long. V lost 2 bases to trimming and J lost 3 bases, with 16 bases between them. CDR1 and CDR2 (germline): SGHTA, FQGTGA. CDR3 sequence reads: CASSLGPGIGEETQYF. As DNA, the CDR3 is TGTGCCAGCAGCTTAGGTCCAGGGATCGGGGAAGAGACCCAGTACTTC.

This clonotype was observed many times. J is TRBJ2-2 and V is TRBV10-3, with D uncertain. Germline lookup yields CDR1 ENHRY and CDR2 SYGVKD. CDR3 size: 13 residues. V dropped 6 bases and J dropped 1 base, with 6 bases sitting between them. DNA of the CDR3: TGTGCCATCAGGGTCCAGAACACCGGGGAGCTGTTTTTT. Translated, it gives CAIRVQNTGELFF.